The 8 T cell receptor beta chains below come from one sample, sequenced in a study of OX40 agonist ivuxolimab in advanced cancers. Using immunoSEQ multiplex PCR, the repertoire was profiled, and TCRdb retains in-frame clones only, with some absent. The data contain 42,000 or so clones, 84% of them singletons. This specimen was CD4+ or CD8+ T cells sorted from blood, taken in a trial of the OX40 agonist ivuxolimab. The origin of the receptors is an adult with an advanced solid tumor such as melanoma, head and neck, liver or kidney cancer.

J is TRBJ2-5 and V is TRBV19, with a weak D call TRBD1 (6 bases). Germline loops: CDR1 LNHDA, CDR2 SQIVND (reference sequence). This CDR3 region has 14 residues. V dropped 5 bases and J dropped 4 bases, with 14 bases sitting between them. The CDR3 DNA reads TGTGCCAGTAGTGGATCACAGGGTGCAGAGACCCAGTACTTC. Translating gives CASSGSQGAETQYF. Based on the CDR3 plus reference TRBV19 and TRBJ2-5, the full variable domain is DGGITQSPKYLFRKEGQNVTLSCEQNLNHDAMYWYRQDPGQGLRLIYYSQIVNDFQKGDIAEGYSVSREKKESFPLTVTSAQKNPTAFYLCASSGSQGAETQYFGPGTRLLVL.

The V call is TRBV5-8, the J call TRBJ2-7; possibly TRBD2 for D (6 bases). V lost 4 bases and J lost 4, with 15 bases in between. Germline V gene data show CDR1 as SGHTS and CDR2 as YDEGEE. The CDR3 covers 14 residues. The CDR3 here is CASSDELAGYEQYF. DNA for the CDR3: TGTGCCAGCAGCGACGAACTAGCAGGGTACGAGCAGTACTTC.

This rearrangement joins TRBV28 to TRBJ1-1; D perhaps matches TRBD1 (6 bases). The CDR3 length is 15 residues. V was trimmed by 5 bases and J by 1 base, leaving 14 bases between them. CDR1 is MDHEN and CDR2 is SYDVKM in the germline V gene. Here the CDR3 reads CASSPPGAGNTEAFF. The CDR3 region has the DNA TGTGCCAGCAGTCCGCCGGGGGCCGGGAACACTGAAGCTTTCTTT.

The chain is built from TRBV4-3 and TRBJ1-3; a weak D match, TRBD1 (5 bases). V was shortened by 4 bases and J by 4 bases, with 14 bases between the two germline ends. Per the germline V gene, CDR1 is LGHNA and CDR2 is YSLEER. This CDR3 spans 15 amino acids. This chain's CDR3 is CASSPGVGVGNTIYF. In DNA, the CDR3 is TGCGCCAGCAGCCCTGGCGTAGGGGTCGGAAACACCATATATTTT.

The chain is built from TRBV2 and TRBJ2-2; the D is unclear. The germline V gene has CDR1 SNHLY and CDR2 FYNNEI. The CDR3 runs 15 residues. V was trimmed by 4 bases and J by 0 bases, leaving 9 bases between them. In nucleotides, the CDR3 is TGTGCCAGCAGTGGTATCGTGACGAACACCGGGGAGCTGTTTTTT. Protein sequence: CASSGIVTNTGELFF.

DNA of the CDR3: TGTGCCAGCAGTTTGATGAGCGGGAGTGACGAGCAGTACTTC. Translation gives CASSLMSGSDEQYF. V and J are TRBV7-6 and TRBJ2-7, with 8 bases matching TRBD2. V trimming: 6 bases; J trimming: 5 bases; junction bases outside the gene matches: 9. In germline, CDR1 is SGHVS, CDR2 FNYEAQ. CDR3 length equals 14 residues.

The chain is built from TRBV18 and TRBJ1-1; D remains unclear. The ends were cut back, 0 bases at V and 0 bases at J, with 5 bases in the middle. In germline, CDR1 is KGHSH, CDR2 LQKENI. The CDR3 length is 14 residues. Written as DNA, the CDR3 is TGTGCCAGCTCACCACCGACAATGAACACTGAAGCTTTCTTT. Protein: CASSPPTMNTEAFF.

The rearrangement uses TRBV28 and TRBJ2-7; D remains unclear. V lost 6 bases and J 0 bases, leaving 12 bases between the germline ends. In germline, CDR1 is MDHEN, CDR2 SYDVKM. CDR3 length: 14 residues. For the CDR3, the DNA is TGTGCCAGCAGGGGTGTGGCGGACTCCTACGAGCAGTACTTC. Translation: CASRGVADSYEQYF. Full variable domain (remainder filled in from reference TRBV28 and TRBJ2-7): DVKVTQSSRYLVKRTGEKVFLECVQDMDHENMFWYRQDPGLGLRLIYFSYDVKMKEKGDIPEGYSVSREKKERFSLILESASTNQTSMYLCASRGVADSYEQYFGPGTRLTVT.